A selection of T cell receptor beta chains follows, all from one sample in a study of blood T cell repertoires in COVID-19. TCRdb's table, derived via immunoSEQ multiplex PCR, lists solely in-frame clones and lacks some. The top ten clones hold roughly 4% of a sample with about 150,000 clones, roughly 90% of them seen once. Sequenced: PBMCs or T cells enriched from blood (not recorded which). These receptors originate from a woman aged 40 to 50 who had been exposed to COVID-19. Each CDR3 is given with its conserved first and last residue.

CDR3aa: CASSSRQDTEAFF
v_gene: TRBV9

CDR3aa: CASIPLKETVTGELFF
v_gene: TRBV5-6

CDR3aa: CASSTGGADTGELFF
v_gene: TRBV28

CDR3aa: CSVVGSDYGYTF
v_gene: TRBV29-1

CDR3aa: CSVEEYSGNIQYF
v_gene: TRBV29-1

CDR3aa: CASSFLLAGVNEQFF
v_gene: TRBV5-8

CDR3aa: CSVSTGELFF
v_gene: TRBV29-1

CDR3aa: CASSVLPGRSNQPQHF
v_gene: TRBV9

CDR3aa: CASRGLAGFEQFF
v_gene: TRBV19

CDR3aa: CASSRHTGTSGYTGELFF
v_gene: TRBV4-3

CDR3aa: CASSQPSGLAQDEQFF
v_gene: TRBV3-1/TRBV3-2

CDR3aa: CASVQTGKETQYF
v_gene: TRBV28

CDR3aa: CASSLDSGTGQREQYF
v_gene: TRBV19

CDR3aa: CASSQYRDLETQYF
v_gene: TRBV4-1

CDR3aa: CASSYLAGVWDTQYF
v_gene: TRBV6-1

CDR3aa: CASSIDVGVGTDTQYF
v_gene: TRBV19

CDR3aa: CASSLRQGRQPQHF
v_gene: TRBV13

CDR3aa: CASGAGENNEQFF
v_gene: TRBV27

CDR3aa: CASNGDRVVTGELFF
v_gene: TRBV19

CDR3aa: CASSWGPKRNTIYF
v_gene: TRBV19

CDR3aa: CASSPWTANTGELFF
v_gene: TRBV18

CDR3aa: CASSEGPNYGYTF
v_gene: TRBV2

CDR3aa: CASSQDRASYNEQFF
v_gene: TRBV3-1/TRBV3-2

CDR3aa: CASSLKLRVAGVRNEQFF
v_gene: TRBV7-9

CDR3aa: CASSSQDYNSPLHF
v_gene: TRBV7-2

CDR3aa: CASNGGSRALPGNTIYF
v_gene: TRBV19

CDR3aa: CATRQESSYEQYF
v_gene: TRBV5-4

CDR3aa: CASSVGPSTNTGELFF
v_gene: TRBV9

CDR3aa: CASSFTDSFNEQFF
v_gene: TRBV27

CDR3aa: CASSQQDKLNQPQHF
v_gene: TRBV4-1

CDR3aa: CASGLTGSDTQYF
v_gene: TRBV12-5

CDR3aa: CASSPISGQGGEQYF
v_gene: TRBV18

CDR3aa: CASSHGGERETQYF
v_gene: TRBV4-1

CDR3aa: CSVESDRGNGYTF
v_gene: TRBV29-1

CDR3aa: CASSRGAANTEAFF
v_gene: TRBV5-4

CDR3aa: CASSQDPLAVYEQYF
v_gene: TRBV4-3

CDR3aa: CASSLGVAGGPVYEQFF
v_gene: TRBV14

CDR3aa: CASSELTGMEAFF
v_gene: TRBV6-1

CDR3aa: CASSLALQGPTGGYTF
v_gene: TRBV5-8

CDR3aa: CASRPRESGAQHF
v_gene: TRBV6-5

CDR3aa: CASSLTGRVGTEAFF
v_gene: TRBV5-1

CDR3aa: CASRQSGGPTDTQYF
v_gene: TRBV7-2

CDR3aa: CASSSRHGGQPQHF
v_gene: TRBV19

CDR3aa: CASSPDYSAYEQYF
v_gene: TRBV4-1

CDR3aa: CASSVLGSTGNNEQFF
v_gene: TRBV9

CDR3aa: CASSVVRGESFF
v_gene: TRBV9

CDR3aa: CASSFITPRQGRDTQYF
v_gene: TRBV28

CDR3aa: CASSSNEKLFF
v_gene: TRBV19

CDR3aa: CSASKGATYEQYF
v_gene: TRBV20-1

CDR3aa: CASSKGGVETGELFF
v_gene: TRBV6-2/TRBV6-3

CDR3aa: CASSQDARGSGYTF
v_gene: TRBV4-3

CDR3aa: CASSKGGKGNQPQHF
v_gene: TRBV6-5

CDR3aa: CASSLGTGGYGYTF
v_gene: TRBV7-9